Below, one T cell receptor (beta chain) is given with its context. The target antigen is unknown. This specimen belongs to a study of cytomegalovirus exposure and HLA in healthy donors. Study-wide results and caveats: Sequencing likely generated an artifact that appeared as a cluster of highly shared sequence variants. Reported results showed that the classifier diagnosed cytomegalovirus status with high specificity and sensitivity.

V lost 7 bases and J lost 4; bases outside the gene matches: 9. Germline V gene lookup returns CDR1 SQVTM and CDR2 ANQGSEA. The CDR3 runs to 14 residues. In nominal health when sampled, donors likely had unrecorded immune exposures nonetheless. The PCR had 60 Vbeta and 13 Jbeta primers. Clones were read by immunoSEQ multiplex PCR, and TCRdb kept only the in-frame ones, dropping some. The data contain tens of thousands of clones, around 86% of them singletons. The sequencing input was PBMCs. The clonotype originates from a middle-aged woman in good health and CMV-seropositive. The rearrangement uses TRBV29-1 and TRBJ2-5; 10 nucleotides align to TRBD1. CDR3 in DNA: TGCAGCGCTCGGACAGGGGGAGGAGGAGAGACCCAGTACTTC. Translating it yields CSARTGGGGETQYF.